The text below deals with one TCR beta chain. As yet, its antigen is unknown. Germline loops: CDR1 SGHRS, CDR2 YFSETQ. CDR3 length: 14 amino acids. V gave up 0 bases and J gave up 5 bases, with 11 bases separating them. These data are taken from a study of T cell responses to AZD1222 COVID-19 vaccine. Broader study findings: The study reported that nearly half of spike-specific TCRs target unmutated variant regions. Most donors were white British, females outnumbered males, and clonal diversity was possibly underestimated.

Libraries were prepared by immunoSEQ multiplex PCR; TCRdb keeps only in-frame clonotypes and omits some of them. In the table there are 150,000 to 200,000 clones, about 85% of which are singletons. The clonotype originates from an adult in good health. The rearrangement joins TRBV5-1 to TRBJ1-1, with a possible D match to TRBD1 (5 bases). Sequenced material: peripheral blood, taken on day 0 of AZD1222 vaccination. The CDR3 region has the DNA TGCGCCAGCAGCTTGGATTCAGGGTTGACTGAAGCTTTCTTT. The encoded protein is CASSLDSGLTEAFF.